The rows below give T cell receptor beta chains drawn from one sample of a study of pediatric ulcerative colitis. TCRdb's table, derived via immunoSEQ multiplex PCR, lists solely in-frame clones and lacks some. The profile covers 60,000 or so clones, with 75% to 85% appearing a single time and 4% to 6.5% taken by the ten largest. Sequencing used blood. All receptors come from a boy between 10 and 17 years old with moderate ulcerative colitis. Each CDR3 is given with its conserved first and last residue. A D gene is named only where the DNA matches it firmly. Not every row has a clone size; where given, it reads once, few, many or a size class.

.	TRBV7-2	.	TRBJ1-5	TGTGCCAGCAGCGCGGGACGGGCTAGCAATCAGCCCCAGCATTTT	CASSAGRASNQPQHF
.	TRBV6-5	.	TRBJ1-1	TGTGCCAGCAGTTACAGGGGGGGAAACACTGAAGCTTTCTTT	CASSYRGGNTEAFF
few	TRBV4-2	.	TRBJ1-1	TGTGCCAGCAGCCAAGATCGGGCCGGGACTGAAGCTTTCTTT	CASSQDRAGTEAFF
.	TRBV27	.	TRBJ1-1	TGTGCCAGCAGTCCAAAGGGTATTGAAGCTTTCTTT	CASSPKGIEAFF
.	TRBV19	TRBD2	TRBJ2-1	TGTGCCAGTAGTTCCCCATCAAGCGGGGGTTATGAGCAGTTCTTC	CASSSPSSGGYEQFF
.	TRBV5-5	.	TRBJ1-1	TGTGCCAGCAGCCTCTGGGGGGACACTGAAGCTTTCTTT	CASSLWGDTEAFF
.	TRBV7-8	.	TRBJ2-7	TGTGCCAGCAGCTTAGAAGTTTACGAGCAGTACTTC	CASSLEVYEQYF
.	TRBV19	.	TRBJ1-3	TGTGCCAGTAGTGTAGAGTCCTCTGGAAACACCATATATTTT	CASSVESSGNTIYF
.	TRBV5-1	.	TRBJ2-5	TGCGCCAGCAGCTACCAGACAGCCCAAGAGACCCAGTACTTC	CASSYQTAQETQYF
.	TRBV4-1	.	TRBJ1-1	TGCGCCAGCAGCCAAGTGGTTTTGATCACTGAAGCTTTCTTT	CASSQVVLITEAFF
.	TRBV13	.	TRBJ1-2	TGTGCCAGCAGCTTACAGGGTAACTATGGCTACACCTTC	CASSLQGNYGYTF
.	TRBV16	.	TRBJ1-4	TGTGCCAGCAGCCAATCGGGTCGGGACGGGGAAAAACTGTTTTTT	CASSQSGRDGEKLFF
.	TRBV18	TRBD1	TRBJ1-1	TGTGCCAGCTCACCGGCTCGACAGGGGGCAGGTGGGGCCGGCACTGAAGCTTTCTTT	CASSPARQGAGGAGTEAFF
.	TRBV9	.	TRBJ2-3	TGTGCCAGCAGCAAGCAGGACAGTTTCACAGATACGCAGTATTTT	CASSKQDSFTDTQYF
.	TRBV7-6	TRBD1	TRBJ1-5	TGTGCCAGCAGCTTAGCGGGTGACAGGGGGCTTAGCAGGATTCAGCCCCAGCATTTT	CASSLAGDRGLSRIQPQHF
.	TRBV4-3	.	TRBJ1-3	TGCGCCAGCAGCCAAGAAGGGACACTCTCTGGAAACACCATATATTTT	CASSQEGTLSGNTIYF
.	TRBV7-9	TRBD1	TRBJ1-2	TGTGCCAGCAGCCCAGCCGGGACAGGGAACATTGGCTACACCTTC	CASSPAGTGNIGYTF
.	TRBV5-1	TRBD2	TRBJ2-1	TGCGCCAGCAGGGATACTAGCGGGGACCCGAGTAATGAGCAGTTCTTC	CASRDTSGDPSNEQFF
.	TRBV4-1	.	TRBJ1-3	TGCGCCAGCAGCCACACCTCTGGAAACACCATATATTTT	CASSHTSGNTIYF
few	TRBV6-4	.	TRBJ2-7	TGTGCCAGCAGTGACAACGGGCGAACCTACGAGCAGTACTTC	CASSDNGRTYEQYF
.	TRBV4-1	.	TRBJ1-5	TGCGCCAGCAGCCAAGAAGGGCAGGGCGGACAGCCCCAGCATTTT	CASSQEGQGGQPQHF
.	TRBV29-1	TRBD2	TRBJ2-1	TGCAGCGTTGAGGCGACTAGCGGGAGGCCCCTCACCTCCTACAATGAGCAGTTCTTC	CSVEATSGRPLTSYNEQFF
.	TRBV7-3	.	TRBJ2-2	TGTGCCAGCAGTCAGGTGTCTGACACCGGGGAGCTGTTTTTT	CASSQVSDTGELFF
.	TRBV27	TRBD1	TRBJ2-1	TGTGCCAGCCAGACGTTTGGACAGGACCACTCCTACAATGAGCAGTTCTTC	CASQTFGQDHSYNEQFF
few	TRBV5-4	.	TRBJ2-1	TGTGCCAGCAGCTTGAAAAATGAGCAGTTCTTC	CASSLKNEQFF
.	TRBV7-3	.	TRBJ1-1	TGTGCCAGCAGCTTAACGGTTGGGGGAACTGAAGCTTTCTTT	CASSLTVGGTEAFF
once	TRBV5-4	.	TRBJ2-2	TGTGCCAGCAGCTTTATTTTCCGGGGTTCGGGCGGGGAGCTGTTTTTT	CASSFIFRGSGGELFF
.	TRBV9	.	TRBJ1-1	TGTGCCAGCAGTCCCAGGGCTGAGGCGAACACTGAAGCTTTCTTT	CASSPRAEANTEAFF
.	TRBV20-1	.	TRBJ2-3	TGCAGTGCTAGAGGTAATCGGACGCAGTATTTT	CSARGNRTQYF
.	TRBV25-1	.	TRBJ2-3	TGTGCCAGCAGTGAACCTCTCACAGGGATCCGGCCAGATACGCAGTATTTT	CASSEPLTGIRPDTQYF
once	TRBV5-6	.	TRBJ1-2	TGTGCCAGCAGCTCCCAGCAAAGCGGGGACTATGGCTACACCTTC	CASSSQQSGDYGYTF
.	TRBV10-3	.	TRBJ1-2	TGTGCCATCAGCGACCAGGGAGGCCAGGGGCGGTATGGCTACACCTTC	CAISDQGGQGRYGYTF
.	TRBV5-4	TRBD1	TRBJ1-4	TGTGCCAGCAGCTTGATAGGACAGGGGAGTGAAAAACTGTTTTTT	CASSLIGQGSEKLFF
.	TRBV7-8	TRBD1	TRBJ2-2	TGTGCCAGCAGCTCCAGGAGCGACAGGGTCCAAGGCGGGGAGCTGTTTTTT	CASSSRSDRVQGGELFF
.	TRBV6-6	TRBD1	TRBJ1-6	TGTGCCAGCAACCGACAGGGGCAAGGTTCACCCCTCCACTTT	CASNRQGQGSPLHF
few	TRBV7-9	.	TRBJ1-1	TGTGCCAGCAGCCGGGACCGAACTGAAGCTTTCTTT	CASSRDRTEAFF
.	TRBV12-5	.	TRBJ2-1	TGTGCTAGTGGTTTGTTAGGACTATTTAATGAGCAGTTCTTC	CASGLLGLFNEQFF
.	TRBV10-2	.	TRBJ2-7	TGCGCCAGCAGACCCAGGGACTACGAGCAGTACTTC	CASRPRDYEQYF
.	TRBV30	TRBD1	TRBJ1-1	TGTGCCTGGAGTGTACCTTGGGGACAGACGGGAGGGATGAACACTGAAGCTTTCTTT	CAWSVPWGQTGGMNTEAFF
.	TRBV15	.	TRBJ2-7	TGTGCCACCAGCAGAGATAGGCCAGGAGTTTCCTACGAGCAGTACTTC	CATSRDRPGVSYEQYF
.	TRBV5-1	.	TRBJ2-2	TGCGCCAGCAGCTTGGAGGGGACACCGAACACCGGGGAGCTGTTTTTT	CASSLEGTPNTGELFF
.	TRBV7-8	.	TRBJ1-1	TGTGCCAGCAGCTCCTACTCCCAGGGCCGCGAGGTCGCTTTCTTT	CASSSYSQGREVAFF
.	TRBV5-5	.	TRBJ2-3	TGTGCCAGCAGCTTGGGGCACAGGGTGCCAGATACGCAGTATTTT	CASSLGHRVPDTQYF
.	TRBV28	.	TRBJ2-5	TGTGCCAGCAGCCCCAGGGACGGGGAGGAGACCCAGTACTTC	CASSPRDGEETQYF
.	TRBV11-2	TRBD2	TRBJ2-2	TGTGCCAGCAGCCTAAGACTAGCGGGAGTGACCGGGGAGCTGTTTTTT	CASSLRLAGVTGELFF
few	TRBV19	.	TRBJ2-7	TGTGCCAGTAGTTTGATGGGATACGAGCAGTACTTC	CASSLMGYEQYF
.	TRBV23-1	.	TRBJ2-7	TGCGCCAGCAGTCAATCAAAGGACCCCGTTGTTTCCTACGAGCAGTACTTC	CASSQSKDPVVSYEQYF
.	TRBV11-2	.	TRBJ2-1	TGTGCCAGCAGCTTCCCGCGGAGTAGCGGCCACAATGAGCAGTTCTTC	CASSFPRSSGHNEQFF
few	TRBV15	.	TRBJ1-5	TGTGCCACCAGCAGAGATCCGGAAGGCAATCAGCCCCAGCATTTT	CATSRDPEGNQPQHF
few	TRBV19	.	TRBJ1-2	TGTGCCAGTAGTATCGATCGGGGCTACACCTTC	CASSIDRGYTF